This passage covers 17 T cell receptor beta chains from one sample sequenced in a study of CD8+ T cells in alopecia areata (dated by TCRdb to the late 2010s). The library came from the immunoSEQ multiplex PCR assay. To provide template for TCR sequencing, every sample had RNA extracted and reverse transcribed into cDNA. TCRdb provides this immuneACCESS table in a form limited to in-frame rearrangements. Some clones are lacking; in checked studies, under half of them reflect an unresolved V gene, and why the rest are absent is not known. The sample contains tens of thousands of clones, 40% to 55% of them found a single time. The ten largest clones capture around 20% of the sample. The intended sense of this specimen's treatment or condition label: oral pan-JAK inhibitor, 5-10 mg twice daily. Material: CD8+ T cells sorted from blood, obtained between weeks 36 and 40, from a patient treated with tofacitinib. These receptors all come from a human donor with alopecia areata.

The CDR3 protein is CASPRDEREIETQYF. Here the CDR3 DNA reads TGTGCCAGTCCGAGGGACGAGCGGGAGATTGAGACCCAGTACTTC. The rearrangement links TRBV19 to TRBJ2-5; TRBD2 aligns across 8 bases. CDR1 LNHDA and CDR2 SQIVND come from the germline V gene (reference sequence). V lost 8 bases and J lost 5; bases outside the gene matches: 13. CDR3 length: 15 residues.

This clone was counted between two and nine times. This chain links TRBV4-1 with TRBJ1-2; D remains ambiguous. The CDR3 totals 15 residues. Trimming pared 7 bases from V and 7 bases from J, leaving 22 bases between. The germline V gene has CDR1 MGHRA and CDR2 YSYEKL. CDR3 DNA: TGCGCCAGCAACAAATTGACCGGGAAGAGTAGTGGCTACACCTTC. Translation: CASNKLTGKSSGYTF.

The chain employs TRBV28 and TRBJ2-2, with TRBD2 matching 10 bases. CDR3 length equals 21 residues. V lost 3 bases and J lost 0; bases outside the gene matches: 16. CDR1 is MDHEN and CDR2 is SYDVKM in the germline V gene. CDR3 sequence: CASSLRTSGPGRFANTGELFF. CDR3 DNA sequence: TGTGCCAGCAGTTTGCGGACTAGCGGACCGGGGAGGTTCGCGAACACCGGGGAGCTGTTTTTT. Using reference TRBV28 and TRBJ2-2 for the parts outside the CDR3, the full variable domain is DVKVTQSSRYLVKRTGEKVFLECVQDMDHENMFWYRQDPGLGLRLIYFSYDVKMKEKGDIPEGYSVSREKKERFSLILESASTNQTSMYLCASSLRTSGPGRFANTGELFFGEGSRLTVL.

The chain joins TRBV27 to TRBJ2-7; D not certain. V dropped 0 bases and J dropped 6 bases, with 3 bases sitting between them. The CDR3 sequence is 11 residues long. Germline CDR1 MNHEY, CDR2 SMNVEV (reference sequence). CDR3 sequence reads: CASSLSGEQYF. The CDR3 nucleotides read TGTGCCAGCAGTTTATCAGGCGAGCAGTACTTC.

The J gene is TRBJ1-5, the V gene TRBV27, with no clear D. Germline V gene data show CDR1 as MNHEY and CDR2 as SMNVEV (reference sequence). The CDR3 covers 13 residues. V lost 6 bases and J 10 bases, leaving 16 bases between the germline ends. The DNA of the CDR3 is TGTGCCAGCAGCCATCAACTTTCCCGACCCCAGCATTTT. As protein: CASSHQLSRPQHF.

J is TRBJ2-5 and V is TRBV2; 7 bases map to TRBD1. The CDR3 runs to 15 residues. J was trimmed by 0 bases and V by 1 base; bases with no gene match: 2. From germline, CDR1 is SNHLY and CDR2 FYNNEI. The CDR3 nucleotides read TGTGCCAGCAGTGAAGGCAGGGGGTACCAAGAGACCCAGTACTTC. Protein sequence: CASSEGRGYQETQYF.

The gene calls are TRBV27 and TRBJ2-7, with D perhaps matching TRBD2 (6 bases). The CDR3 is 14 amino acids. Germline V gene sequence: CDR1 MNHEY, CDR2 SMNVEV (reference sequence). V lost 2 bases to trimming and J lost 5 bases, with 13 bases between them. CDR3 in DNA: TGTGCCAGCAGTTTAATACGGGAGACGGACGAGCAGTACTTC. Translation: CASSLIRETDEQYF.

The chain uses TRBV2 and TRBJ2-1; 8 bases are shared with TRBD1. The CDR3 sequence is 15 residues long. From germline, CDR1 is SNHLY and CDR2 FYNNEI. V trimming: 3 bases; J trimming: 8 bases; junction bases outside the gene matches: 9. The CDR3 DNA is TGTGCCAGCAGTGATGGACAGGGCTTGGTCGATGAGCAGTTCTTC. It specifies CASSDGQGLVDEQFF. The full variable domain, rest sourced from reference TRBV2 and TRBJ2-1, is EPEVTQTPSHQVTQMGQEVILRCVPISNHLYFYWYRQILGQKVEFLVSFYNNEISEKSEIFDDQFSVERPDGSNFTLKIRSTKLEDSAMYFCASSDGQGLVDEQFFGPGTRLTVL.

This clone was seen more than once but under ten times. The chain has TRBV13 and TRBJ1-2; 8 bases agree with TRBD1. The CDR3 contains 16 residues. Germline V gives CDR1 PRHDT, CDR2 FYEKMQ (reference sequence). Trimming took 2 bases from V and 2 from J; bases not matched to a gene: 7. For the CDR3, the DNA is TGTGCCAGCAGCTTACCTGGACAGGGAGACAACTATGGCTACACCTTC. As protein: CASSLPGQGDNYGYTF.

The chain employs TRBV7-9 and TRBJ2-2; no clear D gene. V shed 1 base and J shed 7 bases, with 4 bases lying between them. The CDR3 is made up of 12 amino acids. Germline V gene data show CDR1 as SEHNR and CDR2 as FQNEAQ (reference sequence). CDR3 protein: CASSLVGGELFF. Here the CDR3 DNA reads TGTGCCAGCAGCTTAGTCGGCGGGGAGCTGTTTTTT. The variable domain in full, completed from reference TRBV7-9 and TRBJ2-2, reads DTGVSQNPRHKITKRGQNVTFRCDPISEHNRLYWYRQTLGQGPEFLTYFQNEAQLEKSRLLSDRFSAERPKGSFSTLEIQRTEQGDSAMYLCASSLVGGELFFGEGSRLTVL.

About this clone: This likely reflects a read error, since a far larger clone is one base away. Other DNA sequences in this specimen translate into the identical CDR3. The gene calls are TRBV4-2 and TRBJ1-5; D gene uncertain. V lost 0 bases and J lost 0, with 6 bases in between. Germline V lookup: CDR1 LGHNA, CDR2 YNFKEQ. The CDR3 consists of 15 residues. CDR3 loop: CASSQEGNSNQPQHF. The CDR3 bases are TGTGCCAGCAGCCAAGAGGGGAATAGCAATCAGCCCCAGCATTTT.

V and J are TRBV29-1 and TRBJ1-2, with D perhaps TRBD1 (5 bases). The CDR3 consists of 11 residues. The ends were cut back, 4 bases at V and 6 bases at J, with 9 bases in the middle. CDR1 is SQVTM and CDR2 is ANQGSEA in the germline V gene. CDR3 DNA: TGCAGCGTTGCTCAGGGCGATGGCTACACCTTC. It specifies CSVAQGDGYTF.

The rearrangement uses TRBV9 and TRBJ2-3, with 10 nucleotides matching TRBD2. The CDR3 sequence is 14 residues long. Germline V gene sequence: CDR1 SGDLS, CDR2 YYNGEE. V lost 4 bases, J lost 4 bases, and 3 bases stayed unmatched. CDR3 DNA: TGTGCCAGCAGCCCTAGCGGGAGCCCAGATACGCAGTATTTT. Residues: CASSPSGSPDTQYF.

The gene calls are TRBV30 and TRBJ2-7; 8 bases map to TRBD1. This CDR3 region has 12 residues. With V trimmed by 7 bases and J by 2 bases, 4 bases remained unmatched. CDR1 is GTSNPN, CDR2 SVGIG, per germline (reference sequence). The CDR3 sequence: CAFRDRTYEQYF. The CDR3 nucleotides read TGTGCCTTCCGGGACAGGACCTACGAGCAGTACTTC.

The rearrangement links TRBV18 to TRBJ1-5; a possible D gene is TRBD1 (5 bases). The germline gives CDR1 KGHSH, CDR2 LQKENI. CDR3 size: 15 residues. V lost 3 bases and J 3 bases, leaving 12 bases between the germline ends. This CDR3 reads CASSPPSGTNQPQHF. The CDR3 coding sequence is TGTGCCAGCTCACCTCCCTCTGGGACCAATCAGCCCCAGCATTTT. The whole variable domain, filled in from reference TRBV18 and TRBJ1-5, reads NAGVMQNPRHLVRRRGQEARLRCSPMKGHSHVYWYRQLPEEGLKFMVYLQKENIIDESGMPKERFSAEFPKEGPSILRIQQVVRGDSAAYFCASSPPSGTNQPQHFGDGTRLSIL.

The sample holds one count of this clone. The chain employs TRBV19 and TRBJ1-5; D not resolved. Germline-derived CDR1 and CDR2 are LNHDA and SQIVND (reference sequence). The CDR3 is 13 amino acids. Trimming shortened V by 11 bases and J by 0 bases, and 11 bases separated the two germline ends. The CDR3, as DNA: TGTGCCTGCGTAGAAAATAGCAATCAGCCCCAGCATTTT. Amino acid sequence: CACVENSNQPQHF.

The CDR3 bases are TGTGCCTGGAAGACAGGGAATGAGCAGTTCTTC. Its translation is CAWKTGNEQFF. The chain combines TRBV30 with TRBJ2-1; 7 nucleotides match TRBD1. This CDR3 has 11 residues. Germline CDR1 reads GTSNPN; CDR2 reads SVGIG (reference sequence). The trim removed 4 bases at V and 7 bases at J, leaving 1 base unmatched. Filled out from reference TRBV30 and TRBJ2-1, the complete variable domain reads SQTIHQWPATLVQPVGSPLSLECTVEGTSNPNLYWYRQAAGRGLQLLFYSVGIGQISSEVPQNLSASRPQDRQFILSSKKLLLSDSGFYLCAWKTGNEQFFGPGTRLTVL.